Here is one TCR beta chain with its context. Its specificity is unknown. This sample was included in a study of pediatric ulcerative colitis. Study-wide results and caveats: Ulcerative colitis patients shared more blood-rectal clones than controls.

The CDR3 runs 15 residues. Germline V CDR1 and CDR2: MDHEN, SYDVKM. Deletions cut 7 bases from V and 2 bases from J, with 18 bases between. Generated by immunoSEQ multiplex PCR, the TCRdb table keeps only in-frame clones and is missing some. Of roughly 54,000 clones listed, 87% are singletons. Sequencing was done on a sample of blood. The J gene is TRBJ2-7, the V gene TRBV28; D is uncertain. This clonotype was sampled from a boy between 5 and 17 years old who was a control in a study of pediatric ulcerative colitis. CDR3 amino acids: CASTKPAPFTYEQYF. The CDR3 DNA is TGTGCCAGCACCAAACCCGCCCCTTTTACCTACGAGCAGTACTTC.